The 14 T cell receptor beta chains below all came from one sample that was sequenced in a study of Tregs in tolerant kidney transplant recipients. Assay used: immunoSEQ multiplex PCR; TCRdb lists only in-frame clones, some missing. The table includes 60,000 to 65,000 clones, 95% to 98% detected once. The sequencing here drew on Tregs from blood, taken before the transplant. These TCRs come from a human donor who received a combined kidney and bone marrow transplant.

The J gene is TRBJ2-1, the V gene TRBV4-3, with 13 positions matching TRBD2. Germline V gives CDR1 LGHNA, CDR2 YSLEER. V shed 3 bases and J 10 bases; nucleotides not matched to a gene: 9. The CDR3 runs 16 residues. CDR3 amino acids: CASSQTLAGGPREQFF. Here the CDR3 DNA reads TGCGCCAGCAGCCAGACACTAGCGGGAGGGCCAAGGGAGCAGTTCTTC.

The chain couples TRBV27 to TRBJ1-5; 8 positions agree with TRBD1. V gave up 4 bases and J gave up 2 bases; unmatched junction bases: 7. Germline values: CDR1 MNHEY, CDR2 SMNVEV (reference sequence). The CDR3 has 16 amino acids. The CDR3 here is CASSSFPGQGNQPQHF. The DNA for the CDR3 is TGTGCCAGCAGTTCCTTTCCGGGACAGGGCAATCAGCCCCAGCATTTT.

V is TRBV27 and J is TRBJ1-3, with D uncertain. Germline CDR1 MNHEY, CDR2 SMNVEV (reference sequence). Trimming removed 8 bases from V and 2 bases from J, with 19 bases in between. The CDR3 consists of 16 residues. The CDR3, as DNA: TGTGCCAGCCGCGACTCCGGGGAGAGCGCTGGAAACACCATATATTTT. Translating gives CASRDSGESAGNTIYF.

This chain joins TRBV7-6 and TRBJ1-3; 9 bases match TRBD1. The CDR3 contains 16 residues. The J segment lost 1 base and the V segment lost 5 bases, leaving 6 bases of the junction unmatched. Per germline, CDR1 SGHVS and CDR2 FNYEAQ. For the CDR3, the DNA is TGTGCCAGCAGCATAACAGGGGGCGCGTCTGGAAACACCATATATTTT. The encoded protein is CASSITGGASGNTIYF.

This clone was counted a single time. The V call is TRBV10-3, the J call TRBJ1-1, with D perhaps TRBD1 (6 bases). Trimming took 4 bases from V and 10 from J, leaving 16 bases between them. The CDR3 is 13 residues long. The V gene's germline CDR1 is ENHRY and CDR2 SYGVKD. This CDR3 reads CAISGIQGYSAFF. The CDR3 DNA is TGTGCCATCAGTGGAATACAGGGCTATTCAGCTTTCTTT.

The chain couples TRBV28 to TRBJ2-7, with 11 nucleotides matching TRBD1. The CDR3 runs 14 residues. Losses at the gene ends were 5 bases for V and 6 bases for J; bases not matched to a gene: 6. The V gene's germline CDR1 is MDHEN and CDR2 SYDVKM. The CDR3 reads CASSPGQGAGEQYF. CDR3 DNA: TGTGCCAGCAGTCCAGGACAGGGGGCGGGCGAGCAGTACTTC.

This chain joins TRBV29-1 and TRBJ2-7; the match to TRBD2 covers 10 bases. The CDR3 length is 13 residues. Germline V CDR1 and CDR2: SQVTM, ANQGSEA. V dropped 7 bases and J dropped 2; count of bases not matched to a gene: 5. The CDR3 sequence: CSAVGLAAYEQYF. CDR3 DNA sequence: TGCAGCGCCGTAGGACTAGCGGCCTACGAGCAGTACTTC.

The chain couples TRBV5-6 to TRBJ1-1; D is perhaps TRBD1 (5 bases). V lost 2 bases to trimming and J lost 5 bases, with 16 bases between them. The CDR3 is 15 amino acids. Germline V gene data show CDR1 as SGHDT and CDR2 as YYEEEE. The CDR3 DNA reads as TGTGCCAGCAGCTTCTGGGGGAGGGGAGGGACTGAAGCTTTCTTT. This gives the protein CASSFWGRGGTEAFF.

The genes are TRBV2 and TRBJ2-2, with a tentative D call TRBD1 (5 bases). Germline assignment: CDR1 SNHLY and CDR2 FYNNEI. The CDR3 loop spans 14 amino acids. The V and J ends lost 7 bases and 2 bases respectively, with 11 bases between them. The CDR3 DNA sequence: TGTGCCAGCAAATTACAGGTCAACACCGGGGAGCTGTTTTTT. It translates to CASKLQVNTGELFF.

The table lists this clone with a count of one. The chain joins TRBV4-3 to TRBJ1-3, with 7 positions matching TRBD1. The germline V gene has CDR1 LGHNA and CDR2 YSLEER. With 2 bases clipped from V and 4 bases from J, the junction kept 8 bases outside the gene matches. CDR3 length equals 16 residues. CDR3 region: CASSQLTGEWGNTIYF. In DNA, the CDR3 is TGCGCCAGCAGCCAACTTACAGGGGAATGGGGAAACACCATATATTTT.

The chain couples TRBV30 to TRBJ2-5; D perhaps matches TRBD2 (6 bases). The CDR3 covers 13 residues. Germline V gene data show CDR1 as GTSNPN and CDR2 as SVGIG (reference sequence). With 2 bases removed from V and 4 bases from J, the gap between germline ends came to 11 bases. The DNA for the CDR3 is TGTGCCTGGAGTCACGGGAGCGGAGAGACCCAGTACTTC. Amino acid sequence: CAWSHGSGETQYF.

The chain joins TRBV7-2 to TRBJ2-5; D is perhaps TRBD1 (7 bases). The CDR3 has 14 amino acids. Germline V CDR1 and CDR2: SGHTA, FQGNSA. V lost 5 bases and J 5 bases, leaving 15 bases between the germline ends. The CDR3 DNA follows: TGTGCCAGCAGCCGAGACAGGGCGGGGGAGACCCAGTACTTC. Its protein product is CASSRDRAGETQYF.

This chain joins TRBV7-2 and TRBJ2-7; 7 bases are a match to TRBD1. The CDR3 runs to 15 residues. Trimming cost V 0 bases and J 3 bases; bases outside gene matches: 5. Germline V gives CDR1 SGHTA, CDR2 FQGNSA. The CDR3 nucleotides read TGTGCCAGCAGCTTAGCGCGAGGGACAGTCTACGAGCAGTACTTC. As protein: CASSLARGTVYEQYF.

The chain carries TRBV6-5 and TRBJ2-3; 7 bases map to TRBD2. CDR3 length: 16 residues. Per the germline V gene, CDR1 is MNHEY and CDR2 is SVGAGI. V was pared by 0 bases and J by 2 bases, with 5 bases of the junction left unmatched. CDR3 in DNA: TGTGCCAGCAGTTACTCTTCGGGGGGTTTCACAGATACGCAGTATTTT. It translates to CASSYSSGGFTDTQYF.